This is a list of T cell receptor beta chains from one sample in a study of blood T cell repertoires in COVID-19. TCRdb's copy holds only in-frame clones and misses some; the assay was immunoSEQ multiplex PCR. The sample has under 450,000 clones, roughly 87% seen once; the top ten hold under 3%. The specimen sequenced was PBMCs or T cells enriched from blood (not recorded which). The source of these receptors is a woman aged 30 to 39 who had recovered from COVID-19. CDR3s include the opening cysteine and the closing phenylalanine or tryptophan.

j_call cdr3_length v_call cdr3_aa
TRBJ2-1 15 TRBV5-4 CASSPSRGNYNEQFF
TRBJ2-1 15 TRBV6-5 CASNSLGGGIDEQFF
TRBJ1-4 16 TRBV29-1 CSVGASGAATNEKLFF
TRBJ1-2 16 TRBV27 CASSPSPGNPFYGYTF
TRBJ1-5 15 TRBV6-5 CASSPGQYSNQPQHF
TRBJ2-1 13 TRBV5-1 CASSYLGWNEQFF
TRBJ1-1 13 TRBV7-3 CASSIEGSGEAFF
TRBJ2-7 16 TRBV10-3 CAISPGDSSYTYEQYF
TRBJ1-3 14 TRBV11-1 CASSARFRGNTIYF
TRBJ2-3 16 TRBV7-9 CASSFLAGFSTDTQYF
TRBJ2-5 17 TRBV6-1 CASSEGWERGVQETQYF
TRBJ2-7 15 TRBV7-9 CASSSRTSGSYEQYF
TRBJ2-3 14 TRBV4-1 CASSVAGEGHTQYF
TRBJ1-2 13 TRBV27 CASSFQGTYGYTF
TRBJ1-1 13 TRBV14 CASSRDRATEAFF
TRBJ2-7 19 TRBV15 CATSRDLELAGHVRYEQYF
TRBJ1-6 18 TRBV10-3 CAISDPTPGGAYNSPLHF
TRBJ2-7 16 TRBV5-1 CASSPSPGGLISEQYF
TRBJ2-7 14 TRBV7-9 CASSLEGGPYEQYF
TRBJ2-7 13 TRBV12-3/TRBV12-4 CASSLAGVYEQYF
TRBJ1-3 14 TRBV28 CASSSGGTGNTIYF
TRBJ1-5 14 TRBV3-1/TRBV3-2 CASSPGTAYQPQHF
TRBJ2-3 15 TRBV2 CASTIQGESTDTQYF
TRBJ2-7 17 TRBV5-1 CASSLGVLDGRGVEQYF
TRBJ2-7 15 TRBV27 CASSTPVEYRDEQYF
TRBJ2-5 16 TRBV29-1 CSATGLAGPGGETQYF
TRBJ2-5 15 TRBV20-1 CSASRSGRDTETQYF
TRBJ2-3 16 TRBV24-1 CATSDTGQGIPDTQYF
TRBJ2-1 17 TRBV4-1 CASSQESRLAGSGGQFF
TRBJ1-6 14 TRBV14 CASSRVVNNSPLHF
TRBJ2-7 14 TRBV11-3 CASSPAGHLYEQYF
TRBJ1-1 14 TRBV7-9 CASSLMDTITEAFF
TRBJ2-3 14 TRBV18 CASSPRQGEDTQYF
TRBJ1-2 13 TRBV11-2 CASSLGQSYGYTF
TRBJ2-7 12 TRBV7-9 CASSLARDEQYF
TRBJ1-5 13 TRBV7-2 CASAAGRVQPQHF
TRBJ2-7 14 TRBV5-1 CASSPGEYPYEQYF
TRBJ1-5 14 TRBV6-5 CASSSDSLWQPQHF
TRBJ1-2 16 TRBV19 CASSDIRTGPNYGYTF
TRBJ1-3 14 TRBV11-2 CASSLLNSGNTIYF
TRBJ2-7 14 TRBV7-9 CASSLAGGTYEQYF
TRBJ2-2 17 TRBV4-2 CASSPTGERGKTGELFF
TRBJ1-1 16 TRBV10-3 CAISEVGQPNRDEAFF
TRBJ2-7 11 TRBV28 CASSFRDEQYF
TRBJ2-3 17 TRBV29-1 CSVEFRREGWLTDTQYF